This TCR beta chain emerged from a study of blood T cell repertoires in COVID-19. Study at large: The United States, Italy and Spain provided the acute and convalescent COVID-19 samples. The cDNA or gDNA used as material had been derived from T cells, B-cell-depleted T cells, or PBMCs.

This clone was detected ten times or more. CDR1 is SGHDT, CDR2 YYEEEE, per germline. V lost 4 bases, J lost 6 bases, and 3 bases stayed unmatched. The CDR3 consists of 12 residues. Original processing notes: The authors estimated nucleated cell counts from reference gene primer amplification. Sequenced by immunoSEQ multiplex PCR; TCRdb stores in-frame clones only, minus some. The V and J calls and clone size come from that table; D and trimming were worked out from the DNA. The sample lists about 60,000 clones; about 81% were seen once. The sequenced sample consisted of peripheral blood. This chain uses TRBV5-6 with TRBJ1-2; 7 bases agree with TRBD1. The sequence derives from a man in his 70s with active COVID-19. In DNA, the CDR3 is TGTGCCAGCAGCCCGGGACAGAATGGCTACACCTTC. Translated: CASSPGQNGYTF.